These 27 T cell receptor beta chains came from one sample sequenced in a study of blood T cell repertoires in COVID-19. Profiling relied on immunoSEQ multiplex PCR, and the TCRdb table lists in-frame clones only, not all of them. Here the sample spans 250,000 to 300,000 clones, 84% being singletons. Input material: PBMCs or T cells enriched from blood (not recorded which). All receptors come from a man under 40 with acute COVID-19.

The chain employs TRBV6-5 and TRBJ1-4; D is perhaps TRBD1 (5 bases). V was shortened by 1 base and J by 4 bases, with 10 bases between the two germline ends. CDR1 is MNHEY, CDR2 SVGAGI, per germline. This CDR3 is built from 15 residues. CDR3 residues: CASSYWGVLNEKLFF. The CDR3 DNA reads TGTGCCAGCAGTTACTGGGGGGTCCTTAATGAAAAACTGTTTTTT.

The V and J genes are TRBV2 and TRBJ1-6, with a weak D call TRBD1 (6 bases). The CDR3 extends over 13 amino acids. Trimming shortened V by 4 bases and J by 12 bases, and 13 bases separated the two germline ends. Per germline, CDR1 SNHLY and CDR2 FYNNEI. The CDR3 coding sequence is TGTGCCAGCAGTGGGGGGCTCGGGGTACCCCTCCACTTT. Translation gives CASSGGLGVPLHF.

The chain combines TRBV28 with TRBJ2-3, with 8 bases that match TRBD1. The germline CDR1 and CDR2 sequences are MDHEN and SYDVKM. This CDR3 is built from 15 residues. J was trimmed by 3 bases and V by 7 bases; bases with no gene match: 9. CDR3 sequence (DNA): TGTGCCAGCACCCCCGGGGGACAGGATACAGATACGCAGTATTTT. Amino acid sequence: CASTPGGQDTDTQYF. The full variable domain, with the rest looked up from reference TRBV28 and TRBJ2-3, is DVKVTQSSRYLVKRTGEKVFLECVQDMDHENMFWYRQDPGLGLRLIYFSYDVKMKEKGDIPEGYSVSREKKERFSLILESASTNQTSMYLCASTPGGQDTDTQYFGPGTRLTVL.

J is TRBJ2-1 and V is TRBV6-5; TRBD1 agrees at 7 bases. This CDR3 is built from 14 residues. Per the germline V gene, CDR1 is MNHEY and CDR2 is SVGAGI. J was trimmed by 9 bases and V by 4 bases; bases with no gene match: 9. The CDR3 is CASSLFRGQVEQFF. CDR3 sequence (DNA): TGTGCCAGCAGTTTGTTTAGGGGGCAGGTTGAGCAGTTCTTC.

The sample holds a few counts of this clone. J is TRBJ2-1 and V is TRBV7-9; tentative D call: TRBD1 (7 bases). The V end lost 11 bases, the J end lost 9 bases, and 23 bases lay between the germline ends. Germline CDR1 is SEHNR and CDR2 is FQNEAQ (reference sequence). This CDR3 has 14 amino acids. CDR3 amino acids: CAGSTGTAAGEQFF. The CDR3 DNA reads TGTGCCGGCTCGACCGGGACAGCAGCGGGTGAGCAGTTCTTC.

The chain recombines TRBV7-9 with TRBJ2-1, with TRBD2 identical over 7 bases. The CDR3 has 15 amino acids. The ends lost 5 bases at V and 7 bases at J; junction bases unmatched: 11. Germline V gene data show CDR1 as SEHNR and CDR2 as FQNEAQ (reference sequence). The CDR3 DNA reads TGTGCCAGCAGCCTCCCCTCCCGGGAGGATAATGAGCAGTTCTTC. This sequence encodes CASSLPSREDNEQFF.

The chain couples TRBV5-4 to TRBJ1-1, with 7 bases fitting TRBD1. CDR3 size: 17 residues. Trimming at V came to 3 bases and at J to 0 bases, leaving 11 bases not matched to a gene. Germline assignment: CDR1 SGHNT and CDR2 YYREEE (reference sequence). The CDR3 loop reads CASSSPKGQALNTEAFF. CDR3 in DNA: TGTGCCAGCAGCTCCCCCAAAGGACAGGCTTTGAACACTGAAGCTTTCTTT.

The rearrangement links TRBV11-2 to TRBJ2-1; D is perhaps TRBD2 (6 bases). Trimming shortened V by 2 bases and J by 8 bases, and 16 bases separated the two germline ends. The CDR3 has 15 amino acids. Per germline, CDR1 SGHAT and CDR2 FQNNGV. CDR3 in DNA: TGTGCCAGCAGCTTAAGTGGCGGAAGGAGGGATGAGCAGTTCTTC. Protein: CASSLSGGRRDEQFF. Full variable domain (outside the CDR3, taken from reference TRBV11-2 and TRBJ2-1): EAGVAQSPRYKIIEKRQSVAFWCNPISGHATLYWYQQILGQGPKLLIQFQNNGVVDDSQLPKDRFSAERLKGVDSTLKIQPAKLEDSAVYLCASSLSGGRRDEQFFGPGTRLTVL.

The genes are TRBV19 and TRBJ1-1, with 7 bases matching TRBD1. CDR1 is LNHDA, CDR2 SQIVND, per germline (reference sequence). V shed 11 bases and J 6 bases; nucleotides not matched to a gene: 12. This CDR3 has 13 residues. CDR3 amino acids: CALRDREGSEAFF. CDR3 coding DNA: TGTGCCCTCAGAGACAGGGAAGGGTCTGAAGCTTTCTTT.

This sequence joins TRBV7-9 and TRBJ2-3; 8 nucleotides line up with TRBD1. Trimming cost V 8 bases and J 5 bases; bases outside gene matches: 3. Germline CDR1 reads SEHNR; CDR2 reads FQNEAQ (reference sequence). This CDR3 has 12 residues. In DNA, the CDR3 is TGTGCCAGCCAGGGGGCGGGAGATACGCAGTATTTT. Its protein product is CASQGAGDTQYF.

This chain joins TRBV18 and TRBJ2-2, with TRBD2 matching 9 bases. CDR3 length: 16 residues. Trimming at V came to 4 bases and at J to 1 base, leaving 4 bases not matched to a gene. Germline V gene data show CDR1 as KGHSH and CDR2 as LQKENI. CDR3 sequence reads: CASSLSSGMNTGELFF. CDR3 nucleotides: TGTGCCAGCTCACTATCTAGCGGGATGAACACCGGGGAGCTGTTTTTT.

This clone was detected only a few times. CDR3 sequence (DNA): TGTGCCAGCAGTTTTTCCAGCGGGGTGGATCGAGAGACCCAGTACTTC. Translation gives CASSFSSGVDRETQYF. The chain uses TRBV27 and TRBJ2-5, with 7 nucleotides matching TRBD2. The junction had 11 bases not matched to a gene; V was cut back by 3 bases and J by 4 bases. Germline loops: CDR1 MNHEY, CDR2 SMNVEV (reference sequence). CDR3 size: 16 residues.

CDR3: CATSPSGSNYGYTF. The DNA for the CDR3 is TGTGCCACCAGTCCTTCAGGGTCTAACTATGGCTACACCTTC. V is TRBV24-1 and J is TRBJ1-2, with TRBD1 as a possible D gene (5 bases). CDR1 and CDR2 (germline): KGHDR, SFDVKD. The CDR3 is 14 residues long. Trimming took off 6 bases at V and 0 bases at J, with 10 bases between the two ends.

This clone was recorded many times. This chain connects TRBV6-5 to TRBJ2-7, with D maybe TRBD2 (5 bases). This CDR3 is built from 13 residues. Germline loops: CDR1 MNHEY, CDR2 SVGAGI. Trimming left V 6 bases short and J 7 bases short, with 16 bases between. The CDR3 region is CASRRAESGEQYV. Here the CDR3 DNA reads TGTGCCAGCAGGCGGGCAGAGTCTGGGGAGCAGTACGTC.

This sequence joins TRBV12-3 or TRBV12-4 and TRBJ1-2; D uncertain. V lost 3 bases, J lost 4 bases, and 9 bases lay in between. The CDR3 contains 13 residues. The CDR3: CASSFGRGYGYTF. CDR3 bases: TGTGCCAGCAGTTTCGGACGGGGCTATGGCTACACCTTC.

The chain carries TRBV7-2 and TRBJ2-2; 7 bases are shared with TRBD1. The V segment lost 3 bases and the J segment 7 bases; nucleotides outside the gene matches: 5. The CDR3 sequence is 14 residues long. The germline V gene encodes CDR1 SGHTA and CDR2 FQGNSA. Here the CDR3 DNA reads TGTGCCAGCAGCTTCGGGACAGCCGGCGGGGAGCTGTTTTTT. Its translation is CASSFGTAGGELFF.

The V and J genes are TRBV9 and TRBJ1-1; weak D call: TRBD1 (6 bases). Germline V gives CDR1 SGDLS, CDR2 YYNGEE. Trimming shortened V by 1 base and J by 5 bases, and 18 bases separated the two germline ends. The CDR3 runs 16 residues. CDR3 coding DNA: TGTGCCAGCAGCGTAATCCCGGGGACATTGGGTACTGAAGCTTTCTTT. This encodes CASSVIPGTLGTEAFF.

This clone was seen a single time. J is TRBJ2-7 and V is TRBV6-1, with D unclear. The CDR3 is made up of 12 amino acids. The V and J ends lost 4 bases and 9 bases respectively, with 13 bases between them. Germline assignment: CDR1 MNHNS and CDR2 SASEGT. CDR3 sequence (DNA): TGTGCCAGCAGTGTAGCCAGCTCAGGGCAGTACGTC. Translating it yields CASSVASSGQYV.

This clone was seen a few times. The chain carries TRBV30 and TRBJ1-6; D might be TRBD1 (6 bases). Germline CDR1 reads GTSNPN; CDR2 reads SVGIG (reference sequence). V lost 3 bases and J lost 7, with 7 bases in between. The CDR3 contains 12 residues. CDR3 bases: TGTGCCTGGAGCGGGACAAATTCACCCCTCCACTTT. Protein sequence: CAWSGTNSPLHF. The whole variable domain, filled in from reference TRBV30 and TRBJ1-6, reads SQTIHQWPATLVQPVGSPLSLECTVEGTSNPNLYWYRQAAGRGLQLLFYSVGIGQISSEVPQNLSASRPQDRQFILSSKKLLLSDSGFYLCAWSGTNSPLHFGNGTRLTVT.

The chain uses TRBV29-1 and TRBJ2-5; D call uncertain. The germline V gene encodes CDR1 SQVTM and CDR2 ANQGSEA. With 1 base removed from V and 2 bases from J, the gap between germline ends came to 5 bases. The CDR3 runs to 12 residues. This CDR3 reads CSVEVQQETQYF. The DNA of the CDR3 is TGCAGCGTTGAAGTACAGCAAGAGACCCAGTACTTC.

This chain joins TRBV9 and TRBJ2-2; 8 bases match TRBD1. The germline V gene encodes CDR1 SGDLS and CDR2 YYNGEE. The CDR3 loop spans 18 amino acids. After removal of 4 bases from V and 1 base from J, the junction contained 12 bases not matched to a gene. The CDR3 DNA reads TGTGCCAGCAGCCCCCGGTTTTTTACAGGGGGGAACACCGGGGAGCTGTTTTTT. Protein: CASSPRFFTGGNTGELFF.

CDR3 bases: TGTGCCAGCAGCGGGGACATGGCTGAGCAGTTCTTC. It yields the protein CASSGDMAEQFF. The V gene is TRBV9, the J gene TRBJ2-1, with D perhaps TRBD1 (6 bases). Trimming removed 3 bases at V and 9 bases at J, with 10 bases between. The CDR3 loop spans 12 amino acids. The V gene's germline CDR1 is SGDLS and CDR2 YYNGEE.

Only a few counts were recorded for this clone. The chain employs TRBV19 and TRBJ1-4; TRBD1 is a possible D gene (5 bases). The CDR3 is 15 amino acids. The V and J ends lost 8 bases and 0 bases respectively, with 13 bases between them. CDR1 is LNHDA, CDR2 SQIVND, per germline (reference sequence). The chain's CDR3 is CASQAGEATNEKLFF. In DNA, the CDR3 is TGTGCCAGTCAGGCGGGGGAAGCAACTAATGAAAAACTGTTTTTT.

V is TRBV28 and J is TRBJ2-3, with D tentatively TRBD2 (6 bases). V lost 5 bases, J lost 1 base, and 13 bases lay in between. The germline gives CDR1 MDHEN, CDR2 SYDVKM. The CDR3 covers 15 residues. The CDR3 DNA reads TGTGCCAGCAGTAGGGGCGGGGCCGGCACAGATACGCAGTATTTT. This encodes CASSRGGAGTDTQYF.

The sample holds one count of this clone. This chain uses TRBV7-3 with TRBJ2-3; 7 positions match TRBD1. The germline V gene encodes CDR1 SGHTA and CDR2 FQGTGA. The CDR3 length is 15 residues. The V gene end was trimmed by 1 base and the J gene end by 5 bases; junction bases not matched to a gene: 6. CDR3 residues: CASSLIGTARDTQYF. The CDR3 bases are TGTGCCAGCAGCTTAATTGGGACAGCAAGAGATACGCAGTATTTT.

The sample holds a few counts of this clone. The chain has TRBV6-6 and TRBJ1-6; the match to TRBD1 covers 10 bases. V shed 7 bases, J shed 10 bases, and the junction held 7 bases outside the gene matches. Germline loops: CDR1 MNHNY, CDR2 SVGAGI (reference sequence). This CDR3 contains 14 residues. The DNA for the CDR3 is TGTGCCAGCATCCAGGGACAGGGGTACTCACCCCTCCACTTT. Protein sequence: CASIQGQGYSPLHF.

CDR3 in amino acids: CASSRRTGGFNEQFF. CDR3 nucleotides: TGTGCCAGCAGCCGCCGGACAGGGGGGTTCAATGAGCAGTTCTTC. This rearrangement joins TRBV14 to TRBJ2-1, with 10 bases fitting TRBD1. CDR3 length: 15 amino acids. With 4 bases clipped from V and 6 bases from J, the junction kept 6 bases outside the gene matches. In germline, CDR1 is SGHDN, CDR2 FVKESK.